The 31 T cell receptor beta chains below come from one sample, sequenced in a study of T cell responses to AZD1222 COVID-19 vaccine. Method: immunoSEQ multiplex PCR; TCRdb's copy keeps in-frame clones and lacks some. The table lists about 95,000 clones, 85% to 90% of them singletons. Sequencing was performed on peripheral blood, taken on day 0 of AZD1222 vaccination. The source of these receptors is an adult in good health.

The rearrangement links TRBV6-6 to TRBJ1-3, with no clear D. Trimming pared 6 bases from V and 0 bases from J, leaving 15 bases between. This CDR3 region has 16 residues. Germline assignment: CDR1 MNHNY and CDR2 SVGAGI (reference sequence). CDR3 loop: CASSPQRPDSGNTIYF. In nucleotides, the CDR3 is TGTGCCAGCAGCCCTCAACGACCGGACTCTGGAAACACCATATATTTT.

J is TRBJ1-4 and V is TRBV5-1, with D possibly matching TRBD1 (5 bases). In germline, CDR1 is SGHRS, CDR2 YFSETQ. The length of the CDR3 is 13 residues. V was clipped by 3 bases and J by 8 bases, with 11 bases between them. The CDR3 DNA is TGCGCCAGCAGCTACGGGACGGCAGAAAAACTGTTTTTT. It is translated as CASSYGTAEKLFF.

The rearrangement joins TRBV4-1 to TRBJ1-2, with 8 bases identical to TRBD1. The germline gives CDR1 MGHRA, CDR2 YSYEKL. The CDR3 runs to 14 residues. With 3 bases clipped from V and 4 bases from J, the junction kept 4 bases outside the gene matches. Written as DNA, the CDR3 is TGCGCCAGCAGCCAGAGGACAGGGCTCTATGGCTACACCTTC. It specifies CASSQRTGLYGYTF.

This clone has just one count. The chain recombines TRBV27 with TRBJ2-3; D not resolved. The CDR3 has 10 amino acids. CDR1 MNHEY and CDR2 SMNVEV come from the germline V gene (reference sequence). V lost 7 bases to trimming and J lost 7 bases, with 6 bases between them. Here the CDR3 DNA reads TGTGCCAGCAAAGGCTATACGCAGTATTTT. Residues: CASKGYTQYF.

The gene calls are TRBV4-3 and TRBJ2-2; no definite D call. CDR3 length equals 14 residues. The V and J ends lost 1 base and 7 bases respectively, with 10 bases between them. Per germline, CDR1 LGHNA and CDR2 YSLEER. The CDR3 bases are TGCGCCAGCAGCCAAGGGGCCTCGGGCGGGGAGCTGTTTTTT. Translating gives CASSQGASGGELFF.

V is TRBV28 and J is TRBJ1-1; D is possibly TRBD1 (5 bases). The CDR3 covers 18 residues. V was pared by 4 bases and J by 5 bases, with 26 bases between. Germline values: CDR1 MDHEN, CDR2 SYDVKM. The CDR3 DNA is TGTGCCAGCAGTTCGCCGACCGGTCGGGGCCTAGGGGCAACTGAAGCTTTCTTT. This encodes CASSSPTGRGLGATEAFF.

This clone showed up just once. The chain couples TRBV30 to TRBJ1-3; 8 nucleotides line up with TRBD1. The length of the CDR3 is 14 residues. Trimming cost V 0 bases and J 3 bases; bases outside gene matches: 1. Per the germline V gene, CDR1 is GTSNPN and CDR2 is SVGIG (reference sequence). DNA for the CDR3: TGTGCCTGGAGTGTCGGACAGGGTGGAAACACCATATATTTT. Translating gives CAWSVGQGGNTIYF. Together with reference TRBV30 and TRBJ1-3, the CDR3 gives the full variable domain: SQTIHQWPATLVQPVGSPLSLECTVEGTSNPNLYWYRQAAGRGLQLLFYSVGIGQISSEVPQNLSASRPQDRQFILSSKKLLLSDSGFYLCAWSVGQGGNTIYFGEGSWLTVV.

The gene calls are TRBV11-3 and TRBJ1-6; 9 positions agree with TRBD1. Per germline, CDR1 SGHNT and CDR2 YENEEA. This CDR3 is built from 19 residues. V shed 0 bases and J 2 bases; nucleotides not matched to a gene: 8. Here the CDR3 reads CASSLEPDRGTTYNSPLHF. CDR3 DNA: TGTGCCAGCAGCTTAGAACCCGACAGGGGGACAACCTATAATTCACCCCTCCACTTT. The full variable domain, completed using reference TRBV11-3 and TRBJ1-6, is EAGVVQSPRYKIIEKKQPVAFWCNPISGHNTLYWYLQNLGQGPELLIRYENEEAVDDSQLPKDRFSAERLKGVDSTLKIQPAELGDSAVYLCASSLEPDRGTTYNSPLHFGNGTRLTVT.

The CDR3 region has the DNA TGTGCCAGCAGCGTAGTCGGAGGAGCTGGTGGCTACACCTTC. It codes for CASSVVGGAGGYTF. This chain links TRBV9 with TRBJ1-2; no clear D. The CDR3 is 14 amino acids. V was pared by 0 bases and J by 7 bases, with 13 bases between. Germline V gene data show CDR1 as SGDLS and CDR2 as YYNGEE.

The chain recombines TRBV6-5 with TRBJ2-2; 8 bases are shared with TRBD2. Trimming at V came to 10 bases and at J to 6 bases, leaving 13 bases not matched to a gene. The V gene's germline CDR1 is MNHEY and CDR2 SVGAGI. The CDR3 length is 15 residues. This chain's CDR3 is CATLLAAPSAGELFF. The CDR3 DNA reads as TGTGCCACCCTACTAGCGGCCCCGAGTGCCGGGGAGCTGTTTTTT.

The V call is TRBV7-8, the J call TRBJ2-5; 12 nucleotides line up with TRBD2. In germline, CDR1 is SGHVS, CDR2 FQNEAQ. The V gene end was trimmed by 3 bases and the J gene end by 2 bases; junction bases not matched to a gene: 10. The CDR3 is made up of 18 amino acids. CDR3 in DNA: TGTGCCAGCAGCTTGGACCGAGGACTAGCGGGGCCGCAAGAGACCCAGTACTTC. It translates to CASSLDRGLAGPQETQYF.

This sequence joins TRBV9 and TRBJ1-3; D call uncertain. The CDR3 is 14 amino acids. Trimming took 1 base from V and 2 from J, leaving 7 bases between them. Germline-derived CDR1 and CDR2 are SGDLS and YYNGEE. Here the CDR3 reads CASSVSAAGNTIYF. The CDR3 DNA reads TGTGCCAGCAGCGTATCGGCGGCTGGAAACACCATATATTTT.

This chain links TRBV7-8 with TRBJ2-5; TRBD2 matches 12 bases. V shed 5 bases, J shed 5 bases, and the junction held 12 bases outside the gene matches. The CDR3 contains 17 residues. The V gene's germline CDR1 is SGHVS and CDR2 FQNEAQ. The CDR3 DNA follows: TGTGCCAGCAGCCTACTAGCGGGGGGCACCATGCGGGAGACCCAGTACTTC. Residues: CASSLLAGGTMRETQYF.

The V and J genes are TRBV27 and TRBJ1-4; perhaps TRBD1 as D (6 bases). The V end was cut by 7 bases, the J end by 5 bases, with 17 bases between. The CDR3 runs 15 residues. In germline, CDR1 is MNHEY, CDR2 SMNVEV (reference sequence). CDR3 sequence (DNA): TGTGCCAGCAAATCTGGGGGCGTCCGAAATGAAAAACTGTTTTTT. Its protein is CASKSGGVRNEKLFF.

This chain joins TRBV19 and TRBJ1-1; no definite D call. This CDR3 is 15 amino acids long. V was trimmed by 3 bases and J by 0 bases, leaving 11 bases between them. Germline V gives CDR1 LNHDA, CDR2 SQIVND (reference sequence). The CDR3 spells CASSIYGGMNTEAFF. In DNA, the CDR3 is TGTGCCAGTAGTATTTATGGCGGCATGAACACTGAAGCTTTCTTT. Supplemented by reference TRBV19 and TRBJ1-1, the full variable domain reads DGGITQSPKYLFRKEGQNVTLSCEQNLNHDAMYWYRQDPGQGLRLIYYSQIVNDFQKGDIAEGYSVSREKKESFPLTVTSAQKNPTAFYLCASSIYGGMNTEAFFGQGTRLTVV.

The genes are TRBV6-5 and TRBJ1-2; tentative D call: TRBD1 (6 bases). Germline V gene lookup returns CDR1 MNHEY and CDR2 SVGAGI. The CDR3 is 13 residues long. Trimming took 5 bases from V and 4 from J, leaving 11 bases between them. The CDR3 is CASSLTGTYGYTF. Written as DNA, the CDR3 is TGTGCCAGCAGTCTAACAGGGACCTATGGCTACACCTTC.

The chain employs TRBV12-3 or TRBV12-4 and TRBJ2-7, with 7 nucleotides matching TRBD1. With V trimmed by 6 bases and J by 2 bases, 4 bases remained unmatched. The CDR3 is made up of 13 amino acids. CDR3 protein: CASRTTGTYEQYF. The CDR3 DNA sequence: TGTGCCAGCAGGACGACAGGGACCTACGAGCAGTACTTC.

The chain couples TRBV9 to TRBJ2-2, with D possibly being TRBD2 (6 bases). The CDR3 loop spans 15 amino acids. Trimming shortened V by 0 bases and J by 2 bases, and 8 bases separated the two germline ends. Germline V gene data show CDR1 as SGDLS and CDR2 as YYNGEE. The CDR3 sequence: CASSVDGGNTGELFF. CDR3 coding DNA: TGTGCCAGCAGCGTAGACGGGGGAAACACCGGGGAGCTGTTTTTT.

This clone was seen a single time. The chain recombines TRBV14 with TRBJ2-5; possibly TRBD1 for D (6 bases). Germline V gives CDR1 SGHDN, CDR2 FVKESK. V gave up 5 bases and J gave up 4 bases, with 17 bases separating them. The CDR3 is 15 residues long. In nucleotides, the CDR3 is TGTGCCAGCAGCTCCCGAGCCCAGGGGAGAGAGACCCAGTACTTC. It specifies CASSSRAQGRETQYF. Complete variable domain (other parts from reference TRBV14 and TRBJ2-5): EAGVTQFPSHSVIEKGQTVTLRCDPISGHDNLYWYRRVMGKEIKFLLHFVKESKQDESGMPNNRFLAERTGGTYSTLKVQPAELEDSGVYFCASSSRAQGRETQYFGPGTRLLVL.

This chain uses TRBV3-1 (or the pseudogene TRBV3-2) with TRBJ1-6, with D uncertain. CDR3 length: 14 amino acids. V lost 5 bases to trimming and J lost 10 bases, with 15 bases between them. Germline loops: CDR1 LGHDT, CDR2 YNNKEL (reference sequence). CDR3 residues: CASSSSHRQSPLHF. CDR3 bases: TGTGCCAGCAGCTCCTCCCACCGACAATCACCCCTCCACTTT.

This chain uses TRBV19 with TRBJ1-5; D not certain. Per the germline V gene, CDR1 is LNHDA and CDR2 is SQIVND (reference sequence). The CDR3 spans 13 residues. V was shortened by 9 bases and J by 1 base, with 10 bases between the two germline ends. The CDR3 sequence: CASGKMSNQPQHF. The CDR3, as DNA: TGTGCCAGCGGGAAGATGAGCAATCAGCCCCAGCATTTT. Looking up the rest from reference TRBV19 and TRBJ1-5 gives the full variable domain: DGGITQSPKYLFRKEGQNVTLSCEQNLNHDAMYWYRQDPGQGLRLIYYSQIVNDFQKGDIAEGYSVSREKKESFPLTVTSAQKNPTAFYLCASGKMSNQPQHFGDGTRLSIL.

Here the CDR3 DNA reads TGTGCCAGTAGTATAGCCCCAGGGGGCGCCGAAAAACTGTTTTTT. It yields the protein CASSIAPGGAEKLFF. This rearrangement joins TRBV19 to TRBJ1-4; 8 nucleotides line up with TRBD1. The germline V gene encodes CDR1 LNHDA and CDR2 SQIVND (reference sequence). The CDR3 spans 15 residues. After removal of 1 base from V and 8 bases from J, the junction contained 6 bases not matched to a gene.

This chain connects TRBV9 to TRBJ2-3; D gene uncertain. Trimming took off 6 bases at V and 0 bases at J, with 8 bases between the two ends. Per the germline V gene, CDR1 is SGDLS and CDR2 is YYNGEE. This CDR3 is 13 amino acids long. CDR3 sequence: CASNPVSTDTQYF. The CDR3, as DNA: TGTGCCAGCAATCCAGTAAGCACAGATACGCAGTATTTT.

The V call is TRBV11-2, the J call TRBJ1-6; D is unresolved. The CDR3 has 17 residues. CDR1 and CDR2 from the germline V gene are SGHAT and FQNNGV. Trimming shortened V by 1 base and J by 8 bases, and 18 bases separated the two germline ends. The CDR3 nucleotides read TGTGCCAGCAGCTTAGTATCCCAGGACTGGGTGGATTCACCCCTCCACTTT. This encodes CASSLVSQDWVDSPLHF.

The V gene is TRBV7-9, the J gene TRBJ2-7, with D perhaps TRBD2 (5 bases). The CDR3 extends over 14 amino acids. V was clipped by 3 bases and J by 1 base, with 10 bases between them. Germline assignment: CDR1 SEHNR and CDR2 FQNEAQ (reference sequence). DNA of the CDR3: TGTGCCAGCAGCTTTTCGGGGAGTTCCTACGAGCAGTACTTC. As protein: CASSFSGSSYEQYF.

CDR3 loop: CASSIGGKAFF. CDR3 nucleotide sequence: TGTGCCAGTAGTATCGGGGGCAAAGCTTTCTTT. This chain uses TRBV19 with TRBJ1-1; the D gene is possibly TRBD1 (6 bases). Germline V gene data show CDR1 as LNHDA and CDR2 as SQIVND (reference sequence). V was clipped by 3 bases and J by 9 bases, with 8 bases between them. CDR3 length equals 11 residues.

This clone was counted a single time. The chain carries TRBV6-5 and TRBJ2-2; possibly TRBD2 for D (7 bases). CDR3 length equals 15 residues. Germline CDR1 reads MNHEY; CDR2 reads SVGAGI. Trimming removed 7 bases from V and 4 bases from J, with 16 bases in between. This CDR3 is CASTSRGGATGELFF. CDR3 in DNA: TGTGCCAGCACGAGTAGGGGGGGCGCCACCGGGGAGCTGTTTTTT.

The chain joins TRBV5-4 to TRBJ1-2, with unresolved D. This CDR3 region has 14 residues. V lost 2 bases to trimming and J lost 0 bases, with 8 bases between them. Germline CDR1 is SGHNT and CDR2 is YYREEE (reference sequence). Here the CDR3 DNA reads TGTGCCAGCAGCTTAACGGCCACTAACTATGGCTACACCTTC. It codes for CASSLTATNYGYTF. Variable domain in full (rest from reference TRBV5-4 and TRBJ1-2): ETGVTQSPTHLIKTRGQQVTLRCSSQSGHNTVSWYQQALGQGPQFIFQYYREEENGRGNFPPRFSGLQFPNYSSELNVNALELDDSALYLCASSLTATNYGYTFGSGTRLTVV.

This chain connects TRBV6-6 to TRBJ2-7, with unresolved D. The CDR3 length is 13 residues. Germline V gives CDR1 MNHNY, CDR2 SVGAGI (reference sequence). V lost 7 bases, J lost 1 base, and 11 bases lay in between. Here the CDR3 DNA reads TGTGCCAGCATTAAGGACGGGTCCTACGAGCAGTACTTC. Amino acids: CASIKDGSYEQYF.

This sequence joins TRBV30 and TRBJ1-2, with D hard to call. V dropped 8 bases and J dropped 5 bases, with 24 bases sitting between them. Germline-derived CDR1 and CDR2 are GTSNPN and SVGIG (reference sequence). The CDR3 covers 15 residues. The CDR3 spells CARRGFGSYNYGYTF. The CDR3 coding sequence is TGTGCCCGACGAGGTTTCGGCAGTTACAATTATGGCTACACCTTC.

This clone was counted a few times. This rearrangement joins TRBV9 to TRBJ2-1; 7 nucleotides align to TRBD2. CDR1 is SGDLS, CDR2 YYNGEE, per germline. Trimming at V came to 0 bases and at J to 0 bases, leaving 0 bases not matched to a gene. The CDR3 totals 15 residues. The CDR3 region has the DNA TGTGCCAGCAGCGTAGCGGGGGGCTCCTACAATGAGCAGTTCTTC. Protein product: CASSVAGGSYNEQFF.